Sequencing of this T cell receptor beta chain was carried out in a study of blood T cells in healthy people across ages. Using a J-beta primer mix together with a sample-barcoded 5' primer, a second PCR was run for about 6 to 11 cycles. A template-switch adaptor containing 12 random nucleotides labeled each cDNA molecule. TCRdb reanalysed the 5' RACE reads using MiXCR and keeps one entry per CDR3 protein. Counted here are roughly 680,000 distinct CDR3 sequences, around a fifth occurring once; the ten biggest clones make up more than 3%. Every sample had a minimum of 6 million PBMCs isolated. Findings and caveats of the study: It was not possible, with unsorted PBMCs, to conclusively compare naive and antigen-experienced cells. Naive CD4+ cells and diversity were both higher in long-lived donors than in aged donors.

In this sample, this clonotype turned up a few times. Its target is not known. The V and J ends lost 6 bases and 2 bases, in that order; junction bases with no gene match: 10. This CDR3 spans 15 amino acids. Looked up from germline, CDR1 is MNHEY and CDR2 is SVGAGI. The chain has TRBV6-5 and TRBJ2-7, with TRBD2 identical over 7 bases. The sequencing input was blood. The sequence was collected from a man aged 70-80 years in good health. CDR3 in amino acids: CASSRTSPGTYEQYF. The CDR3, as DNA: TGTGCCAGCAGCCGGACTAGTCCGGGGACCTACGAGCAGTACTTC.